This T cell receptor (beta chain) was found in a study of CD8 T cells in Susac syndrome. The V and J ends lost 2 bases and 5 bases respectively, with 12 bases between them. From germline, CDR1 is SGHTA and CDR2 FQGNSA. The CDR3 is 14 residues long. Findings of the study overall: No clonal expansion appeared among CD4+ T cells in Susac patients. Only a relatively small number of individuals were included in the TCR sequencing and HLA analysis.

Worth noting for this clonotype: The antigen remains unidentified.

RNA totalling about 0.45 to 1 ug underwent reverse transcription with random hexamers. Amplification of TCR beta CDR3 spanned 54 Vbeta and 13 Jbeta via immunoSEQ multiplex PCR. A single record per CDR3 protein comes from TCRdb applying MiXCR to the immunoSEQ multiplex PCR reads. In the table there are 160,000 or so distinct CDR3 sequences, around 94% of which are singletons. TEMRA cells were enriched by FACS, while CD8+ and CD4+ T cells were obtained through a negative isolation that was performed magnetically. The sequence was obtained from a human donor with Susac syndrome. The V and J genes are TRBV7-2 and TRBJ2-5; possibly TRBD2 for D (6 bases). The sequenced sample consisted of CD4+ T cells from PBMCs. The CDR3 DNA reads TGTGCCAGCAGCTTAAATGGGGGGAGGGAGACCCAGTACTTC. Translation: CASSLNGGRETQYF.